The 8 T cell receptor beta chains in this list originate from one sample, sequenced in a study of T cells in tuberculosis (dated by TCRdb to the late 2010s). The library was prepared using the immunoSEQ multiplex PCR assay. This immuneACCESS table, as held by TCRdb, lists in-frame sequences with V and J called but not all clones. Of the missing ones, under half trace to an unresolved V gene in checked studies; the others have no known cause. The sample table holds some 31,000 clones, of which about 91% were seen once. The ten largest make up 6.8% of the sample. The label giving this sample's time point can be read as: new active TB diagnosis, blood taken before or within 7 days of starting treatment. This specimen was PBMCs, taken at tuberculosis diagnosis. Receptors originate from an adult with tuberculosis.

CDR3 amino acids: CASSGSVFSYNEQFF. The CDR3 DNA sequence: TGTGCCAGCAGTGGTTCGGTATTCTCCTACAATGAGCAGTTCTTC. J is TRBJ2-1 and V is TRBV2; D not resolved. CDR1 and CDR2 (germline): SNHLY, FYNNEI. V lost 4 bases and J lost 0, with 10 bases in between. The CDR3 has 15 residues.

This chain joins TRBV10-1 and TRBJ2-3, with D unclear. Trimming stripped 0 bases from V and 2 bases from J, with 3 bases between. Germline assignment: CDR1 WNHNN and CDR2 SYGVQD (reference sequence). This CDR3 spans 13 amino acids. DNA for the CDR3: TGCGCCAGCAGTGAGTCCTTCACAGATACGCAGTATTTT. Translated, it gives CASSESFTDTQYF.

J is TRBJ2-2 and V is TRBV18; tentatively, D is TRBD2 (6 bases). V lost 3 bases, J lost 6 bases, and 14 bases lay in between. The V gene's germline CDR1 is KGHSH and CDR2 LQKENI. The CDR3 spans 15 residues. The chain's CDR3 is CASSPRDSQAGELFF. CDR3 nucleotides: TGTGCCAGCTCACCCCGGGACTCCCAGGCCGGGGAGCTGTTTTTT.

J is TRBJ2-7 and V is TRBV7-2; TRBD2 agrees at 8 bases. CDR1 and CDR2 (germline): SGHTA, FQGNSA. V trimming: 2 bases; J trimming: 3 bases; junction bases outside the gene matches: 9. The CDR3 covers 16 residues. The CDR3 DNA reads as TGTGCCAGCAGCTTACTCTCTGGCGGGGGGCTCTACGAGCAGTACTTC. It translates to CASSLLSGGGLYEQYF.

The chain recombines TRBV9 with TRBJ1-2; possibly TRBD1 for D (5 bases). Trimming pared 4 bases from V and 4 bases from J, leaving 11 bases between. The CDR3 is 13 amino acids. CDR1 SGDLS and CDR2 YYNGEE come from the germline V gene. In nucleotides, the CDR3 is TGTGCCAGCAGCCTACTCGGGGGCTATGGCTACACCTTC. It yields the protein CASSLLGGYGYTF.

This clone was detected once. The genes are TRBV28 and TRBJ2-7; TRBD1 is a possible D gene (6 bases). Trimming left V 4 bases short and J 2 bases short, with 12 bases between. Germline V CDR1 and CDR2: MDHEN, SYDVKM. This CDR3 contains 14 residues. The CDR3 region has the DNA TGTGCCAGCAGTTCCCGGGACACCACCTACGAGCAGTACTTC. It is translated as CASSSRDTTYEQYF.

V usage is TRBV21-1 and J usage is TRBJ2-2; the table calls TRBD2, which could not be checked here. TRBV21-1 is labeled a pseudogene. This CDR3 has 16 amino acids. The chain's CDR3 is CASSKHSGRDTGELFF. The CDR3 coding sequence is TGTGCCAGCAGCAAACATAGCGGGCGGGACACCGGGGAGCTGTTTTTT.

The chain has TRBV30 and TRBJ2-3; D perhaps matches TRBD1 (6 bases). The CDR3 sequence is 11 residues long. Germline CDR1 reads GTSNPN; CDR2 reads SVGIG (reference sequence). CDR3 amino acids: CTARGADTQYF. CDR3 in DNA: TGTACCGCCAGGGGTGCAGATACGCAGTATTTT.